The 4 T cell receptor beta chains listed next were all sequenced from one sample in a study of patients and donors after allogeneic stem cell transplantation. TCRdb redid the calling of the RT-PCR reads with MiXCR, one entry per CDR3 protein. Of roughly 200,000 distinct CDR3 sequences listed, 35% to 45% were seen once; the top ten hold roughly 11%. The specimen was blood, either unsorted or a sorted T cell fraction (not recorded which). The receptors were sampled from a human donor who was either an allogeneic HSCT recipient or a stem cell or donor lymphocyte infusion donor (not recorded which). It is not recorded whose cells these are; they may come from a transplant donor.

The chain has TRBV20-1 and TRBJ1-1; TRBD1 might be the D (6 bases). CDR3 length: 11 amino acids. Germline CDR1 reads DFQATT; CDR2 reads SNEGSKA (reference sequence). The CDR3 DNA reads TGCAGGGCGGACAGCGACACTGAAGCTTTCTTT. This gives the protein CRADSDTEAFF.

Only a few counts were recorded for this clonotype. The chain carries TRBV6-4 and TRBJ2-1; no reliable D call. Trimming left V 0 bases short and J 9 bases short, with 9 bases between. The V gene's germline CDR1 is MRHNA and CDR2 SNTAGT. This CDR3 has 13 residues. This CDR3 is CASSDSSSAEQFF. Here the CDR3 DNA reads TGTGCCAGCAGTGACTCGAGTTCTGCTGAGCAGTTCTTC.

J is TRBJ1-2 and V is TRBV9; maybe TRBD1 (5 bases). The ends were cut back, 3 bases at V and 4 bases at J, with 10 bases in the middle. Germline CDR1 is SGDLS and CDR2 is YYNGEE. The CDR3 extends over 13 amino acids. The chain's CDR3 is CASSEGRGYGYTF. Here the CDR3 DNA reads TGTGCCAGCAGCGAGGGGAGGGGCTATGGCTACACCTTC.

This clonotype showed up just a few times. This chain joins TRBV6-5 and TRBJ1-4; D is uncertain. The CDR3 totals 12 residues. Germline CDR1 MNHEY, CDR2 SVGAGI. V gave up 5 bases and J gave up 7 bases, with 8 bases separating them. The CDR3 sequence: CASSPLGEKLFF. CDR3 nucleotides: TGTGCCAGCAGTCCGTTAGGTGAAAAACTGTTTTTT.